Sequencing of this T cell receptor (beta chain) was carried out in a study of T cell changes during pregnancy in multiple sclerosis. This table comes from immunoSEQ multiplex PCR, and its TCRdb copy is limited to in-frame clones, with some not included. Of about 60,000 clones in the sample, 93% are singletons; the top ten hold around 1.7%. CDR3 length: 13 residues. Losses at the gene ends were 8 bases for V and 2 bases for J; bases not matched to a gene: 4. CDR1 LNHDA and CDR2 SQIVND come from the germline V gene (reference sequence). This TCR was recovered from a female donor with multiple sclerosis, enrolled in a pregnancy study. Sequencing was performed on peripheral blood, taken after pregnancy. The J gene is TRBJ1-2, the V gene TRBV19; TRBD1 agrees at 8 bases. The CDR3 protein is CASRTGLNYGYTF. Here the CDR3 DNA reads TGTGCCAGTCGGACAGGGCTGAACTATGGCTACACCTTC. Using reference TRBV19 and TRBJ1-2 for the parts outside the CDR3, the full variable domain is DGGITQSPKYLFRKEGQNVTLSCEQNLNHDAMYWYRQDPGQGLRLIYYSQIVNDFQKGDIAEGYSVSREKKESFPLTVTSAQKNPTAFYLCASRTGLNYGYTFGSGTRLTVV.